The source of this T cell receptor beta chain is a study of blood T cells in healthy people across ages. Findings of the study overall: The lack of PBMC sorting stopped any conclusive naive versus antigen-experienced comparison. In these data, TCR beta diversity tracked strongly with naive T cell percentage.

Next came a second PCR, run for roughly 6 to 11 cycles, which used a sample-barcoded 5' primer along with a J-beta primer mix. TCRdb analysed the 5' RACE reads with MiXCR anew, one entry per CDR3 protein. This sample yields about 800,000 distinct CDR3 sequences, of which roughly 25% are seen a single time; approximately 4% belongs to the top ten. This CDR3 region has 16 residues. Trimming took 1 base from V and 7 from J; bases not matched to a gene: 10. The germline V gene has CDR1 SGHVS and CDR2 FNYEAQ. This clonotype was observed a single time. The antigen is unknown. This same sample was also part of a study on T cells of mothers and their children.

Source material: blood. The clonotype originates from a boy between 10 and 17 years old in good health. The chain uses TRBV7-6 and TRBJ2-1; 7 nucleotides align to TRBD2. Here the CDR3 reads CASSLDAGVLGNEQFF. CDR3 in DNA: TGTGCCAGCAGCTTAGATGCGGGAGTTTTAGGGAATGAGCAGTTCTTC.